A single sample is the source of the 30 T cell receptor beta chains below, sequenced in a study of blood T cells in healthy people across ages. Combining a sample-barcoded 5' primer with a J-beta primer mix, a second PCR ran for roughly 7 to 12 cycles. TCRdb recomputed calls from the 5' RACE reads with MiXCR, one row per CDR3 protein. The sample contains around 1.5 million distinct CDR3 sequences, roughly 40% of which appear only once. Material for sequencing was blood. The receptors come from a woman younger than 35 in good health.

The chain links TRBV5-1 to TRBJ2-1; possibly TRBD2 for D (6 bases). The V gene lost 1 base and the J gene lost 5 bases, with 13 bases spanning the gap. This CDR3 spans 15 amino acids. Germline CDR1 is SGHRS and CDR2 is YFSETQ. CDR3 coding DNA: TGCGCCAGCAGCTTGTACCTGGGAGGAAACAATGAGCAGTTCTTC. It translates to CASSLYLGGNNEQFF. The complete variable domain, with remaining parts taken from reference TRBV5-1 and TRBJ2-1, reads KAGVTQTPRYLIKTRGQQVTLSCSPISGHRSVSWYQQTPGQGLQFLFEYFSETQRNKGNFPGRFSGRQFSNSRSEMNVSTLELGDSALYLCASSLYLGGNNEQFFGPGTRLTVL.

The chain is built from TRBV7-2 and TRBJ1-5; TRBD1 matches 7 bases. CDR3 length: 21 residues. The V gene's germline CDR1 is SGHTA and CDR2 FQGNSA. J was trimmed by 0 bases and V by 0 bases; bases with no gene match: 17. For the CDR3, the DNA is TGTGCCAGCAGCTTAGCATCCCTCATTCGGGACAGAAATTATAGCAATCAGCCCCAGCATTTT. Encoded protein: CASSLASLIRDRNYSNQPQHF. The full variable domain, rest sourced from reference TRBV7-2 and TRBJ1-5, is GAGVSQSPSNKVTEKGKDVELRCDPISGHTALYWYRQSLGQGLEFLIYFQGNSAPDKSGLPSDRFSAERTGGSVSTLTIQRTQQEDSAVYLCASSLASLIRDRNYSNQPQHFGDGTRLSIL.

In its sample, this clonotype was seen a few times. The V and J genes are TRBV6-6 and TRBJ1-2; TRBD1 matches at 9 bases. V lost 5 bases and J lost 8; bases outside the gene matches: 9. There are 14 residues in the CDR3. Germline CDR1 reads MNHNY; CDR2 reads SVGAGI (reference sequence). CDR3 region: CASSPIQGAGGYTF. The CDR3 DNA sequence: TGTGCCAGCAGTCCGATACAGGGGGCGGGAGGCTACACCTTC.

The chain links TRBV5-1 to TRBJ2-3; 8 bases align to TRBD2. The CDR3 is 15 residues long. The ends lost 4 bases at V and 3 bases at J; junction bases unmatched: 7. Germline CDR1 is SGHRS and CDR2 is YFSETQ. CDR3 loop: CASSHSGDITDTQYF. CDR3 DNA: TGCGCCAGCAGCCATAGCGGGGACATTACAGATACGCAGTATTTT.

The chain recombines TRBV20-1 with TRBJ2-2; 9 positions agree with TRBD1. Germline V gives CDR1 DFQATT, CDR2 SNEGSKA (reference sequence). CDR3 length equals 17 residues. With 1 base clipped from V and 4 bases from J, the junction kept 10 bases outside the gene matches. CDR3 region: CSARVPGTGLGTGELFF. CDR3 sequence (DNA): TGCAGTGCTAGAGTCCCGGGGACAGGGCTTGGCACCGGGGAGCTGTTTTTT.

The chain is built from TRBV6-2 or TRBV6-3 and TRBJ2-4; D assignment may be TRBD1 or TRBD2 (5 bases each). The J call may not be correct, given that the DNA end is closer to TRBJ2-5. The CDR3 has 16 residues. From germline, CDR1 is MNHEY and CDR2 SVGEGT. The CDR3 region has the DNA TGTGCCAGCACCTCCACTGGGGGTGGATCGAGGGAGACCCAGTACTTC. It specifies CASTSTGGGSRETQYF.

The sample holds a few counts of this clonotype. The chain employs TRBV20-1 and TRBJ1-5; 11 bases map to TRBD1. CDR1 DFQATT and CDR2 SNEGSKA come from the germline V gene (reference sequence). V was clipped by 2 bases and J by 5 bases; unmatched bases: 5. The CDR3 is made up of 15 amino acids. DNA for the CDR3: TGCAGTGCTAGACGTGGACAGGGGGCCCATCAGCCCCAGCATTTT. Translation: CSARRGQGAHQPQHF.

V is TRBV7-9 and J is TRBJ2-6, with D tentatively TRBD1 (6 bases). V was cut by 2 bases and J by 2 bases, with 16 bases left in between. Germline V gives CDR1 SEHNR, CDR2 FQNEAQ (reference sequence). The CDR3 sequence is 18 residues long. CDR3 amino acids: CASSLYHRESPGANVLTF. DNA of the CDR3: TGTGCCAGCAGCTTATACCACAGGGAATCCCCTGGGGCCAACGTCCTGACTTTC.

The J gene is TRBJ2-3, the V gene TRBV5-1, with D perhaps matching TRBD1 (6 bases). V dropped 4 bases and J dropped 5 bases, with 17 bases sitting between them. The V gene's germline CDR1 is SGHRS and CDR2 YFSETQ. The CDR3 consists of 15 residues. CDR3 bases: TGCGCCAGCAGCCCCCCAAGGGGGTGGGAAGATACGCAGTATTTT. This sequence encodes CASSPPRGWEDTQYF.

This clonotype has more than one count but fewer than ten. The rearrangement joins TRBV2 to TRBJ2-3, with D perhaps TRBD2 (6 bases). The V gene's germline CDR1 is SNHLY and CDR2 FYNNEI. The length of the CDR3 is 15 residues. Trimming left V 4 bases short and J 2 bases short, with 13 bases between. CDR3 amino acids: CASSGDSGFTDTQYF. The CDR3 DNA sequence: TGTGCCAGCAGTGGCGATAGCGGCTTCACAGATACGCAGTATTTT.

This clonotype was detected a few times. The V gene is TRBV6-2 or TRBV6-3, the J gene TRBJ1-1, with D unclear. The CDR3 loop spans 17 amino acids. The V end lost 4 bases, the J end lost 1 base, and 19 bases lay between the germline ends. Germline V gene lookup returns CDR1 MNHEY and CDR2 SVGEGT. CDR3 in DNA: TGTGCCAGCAGTTTCAGATTCAATTCGCGCGGGAACACTGAAGCTTTCTTT. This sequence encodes CASSFRFNSRGNTEAFF.

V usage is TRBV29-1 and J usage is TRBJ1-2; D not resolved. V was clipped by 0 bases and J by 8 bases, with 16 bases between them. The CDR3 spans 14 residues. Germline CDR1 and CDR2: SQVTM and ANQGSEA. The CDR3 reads CSVEDRQVGRGYTF. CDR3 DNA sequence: TGCAGCGTTGAAGATAGGCAAGTGGGGAGAGGCTACACCTTC.

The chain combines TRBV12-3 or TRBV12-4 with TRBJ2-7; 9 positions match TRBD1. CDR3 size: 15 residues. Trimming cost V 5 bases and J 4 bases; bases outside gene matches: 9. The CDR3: CASSIGTGPNYEQYF. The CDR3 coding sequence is TGTGCCAGCAGTATCGGGACAGGGCCCAATTACGAGCAGTACTTC.

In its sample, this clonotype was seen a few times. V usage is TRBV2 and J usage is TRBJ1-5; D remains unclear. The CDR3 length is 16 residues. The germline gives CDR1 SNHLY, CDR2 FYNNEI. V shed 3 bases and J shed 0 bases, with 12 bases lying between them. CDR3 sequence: CASSEGKGPSNQPQHF. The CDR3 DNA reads TGTGCCAGCAGTGAGGGGAAGGGCCCTAGCAATCAGCCCCAGCATTTT.

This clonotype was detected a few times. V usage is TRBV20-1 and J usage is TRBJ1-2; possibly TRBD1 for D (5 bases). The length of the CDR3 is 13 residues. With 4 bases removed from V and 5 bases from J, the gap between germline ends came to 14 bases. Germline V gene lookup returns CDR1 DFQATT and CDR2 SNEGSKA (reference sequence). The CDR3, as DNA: TGCAGTGCTACCCGGGACGCCGGGTATGGCTACACCTTC. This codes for CSATRDAGYGYTF.

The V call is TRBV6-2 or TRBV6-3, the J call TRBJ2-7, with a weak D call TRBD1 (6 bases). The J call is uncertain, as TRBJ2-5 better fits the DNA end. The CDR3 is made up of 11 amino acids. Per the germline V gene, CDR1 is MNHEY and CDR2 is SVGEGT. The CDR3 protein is CATLGAETQYF. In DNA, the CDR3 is TGTGCCACCTTGGGGGCAGAGACCCAGTACTTC.

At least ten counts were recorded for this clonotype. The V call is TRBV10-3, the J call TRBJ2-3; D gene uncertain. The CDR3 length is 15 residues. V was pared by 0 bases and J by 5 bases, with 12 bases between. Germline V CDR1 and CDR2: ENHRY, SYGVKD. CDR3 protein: CAISESQPGLDTQYF. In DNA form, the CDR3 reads TGTGCCATCAGTGAGTCCCAGCCGGGTTTAGATACGCAGTATTTT.

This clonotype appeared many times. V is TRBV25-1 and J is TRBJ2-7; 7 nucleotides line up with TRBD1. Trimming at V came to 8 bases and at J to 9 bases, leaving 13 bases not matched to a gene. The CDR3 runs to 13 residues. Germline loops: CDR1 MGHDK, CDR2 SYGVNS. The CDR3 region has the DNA TGTGCCAGCGGACCCTCCGGACAGGCTCGGCAGTACTTC. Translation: CASGPSGQARQYF.

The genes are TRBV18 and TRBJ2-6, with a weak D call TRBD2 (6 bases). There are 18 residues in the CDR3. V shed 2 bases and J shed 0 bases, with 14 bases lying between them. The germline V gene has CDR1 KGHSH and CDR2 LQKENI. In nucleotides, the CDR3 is TGTGCCAGCTCACCAAACGGCCCCGGGAGCTCTGGGGCCAACGTCCTGACTTTC. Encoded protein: CASSPNGPGSSGANVLTF.

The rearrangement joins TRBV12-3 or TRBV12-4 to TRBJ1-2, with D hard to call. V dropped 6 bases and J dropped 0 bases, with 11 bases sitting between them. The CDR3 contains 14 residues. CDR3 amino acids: CASRDGSANYGYTF. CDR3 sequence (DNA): TGTGCCAGCAGAGACGGATCCGCTAACTATGGCTACACCTTC.

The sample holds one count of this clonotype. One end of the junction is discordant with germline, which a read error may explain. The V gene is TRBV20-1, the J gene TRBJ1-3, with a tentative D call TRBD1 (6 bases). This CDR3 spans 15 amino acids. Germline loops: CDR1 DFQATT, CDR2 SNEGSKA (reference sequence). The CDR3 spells CGARDDRSSGNTIYF. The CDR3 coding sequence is TGCGGTGCTAGAGATGACAGGTCCTCTGGAAACACCATATATTTT.

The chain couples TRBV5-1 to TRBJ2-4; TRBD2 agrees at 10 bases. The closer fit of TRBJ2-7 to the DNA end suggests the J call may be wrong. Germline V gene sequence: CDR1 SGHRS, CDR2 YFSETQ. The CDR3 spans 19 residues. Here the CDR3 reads CASSLVGPTDLAGAYEQYF. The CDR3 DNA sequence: TGCGCCAGCAGCTTGGTGGGACCGACCGATCTAGCGGGGGCCTACGAGCAGTACTTC.

CDR3 DNA: TGTGCCAGCAGCTTGGAGGAGGACTGGGACACCGGGGAGCTGTTTTTT. Its protein is CASSLEEDWDTGELFF. The rearrangement uses TRBV5-5 and TRBJ2-2, with D possibly TRBD2 on 5 matching bases. Between the trimmed V and J ends, which lost 0 bases and 3 bases, there was a span of 12 bases. Germline CDR1 and CDR2: SGHKS and YYEKEE (reference sequence). The CDR3 runs 16 residues.

The DNA of the CDR3 is TGTGCCAGCAGCCAGACATGGACGGAGCAGTACTTC. This codes for CASSQTWTEQYF. This chain connects TRBV12-3 or TRBV12-4 to TRBJ2-7; D gene unclear. V dropped 6 bases and J dropped 7 bases, with 13 bases sitting between them. CDR3 length equals 12 residues.

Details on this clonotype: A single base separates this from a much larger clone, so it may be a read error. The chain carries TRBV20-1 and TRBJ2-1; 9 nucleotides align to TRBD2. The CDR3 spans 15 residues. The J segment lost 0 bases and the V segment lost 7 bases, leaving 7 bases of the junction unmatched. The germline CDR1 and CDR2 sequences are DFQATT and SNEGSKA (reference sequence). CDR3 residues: CSVPTSGPSYNEQFF. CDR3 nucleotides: TGCAGTGTTCCCACTAGCGGGCCCTCCTACAATGAGCAGTTCTTC.

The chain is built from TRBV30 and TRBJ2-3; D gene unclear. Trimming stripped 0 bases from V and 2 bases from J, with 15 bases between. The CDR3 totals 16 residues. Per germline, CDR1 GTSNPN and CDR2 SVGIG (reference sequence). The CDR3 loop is CAWSVPWTPDTDTQYF. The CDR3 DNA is TGTGCCTGGAGTGTACCCTGGACGCCTGACACAGATACGCAGTATTTT.

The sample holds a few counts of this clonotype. CDR3 in amino acids: CASSLAGSGPYNEQFF. In DNA form, the CDR3 reads TGTGCCAGCAGCTTAGCAGGGAGTGGCCCCTACAATGAGCAGTTCTTC. V usage is TRBV7-2 and J usage is TRBJ2-1; D may be TRBD2 (5 bases). Germline CDR1 is SGHTA and CDR2 is FQGNSA. V dropped 0 bases and J dropped 2 bases, with 11 bases sitting between them. The CDR3 has 16 amino acids. Full variable domain (missing parts from reference TRBV7-2 and TRBJ2-1): GAGVSQSPSNKVTEKGKDVELRCDPISGHTALYWYRQSLGQGLEFLIYFQGNSAPDKSGLPSDRFSAERTGGSVSTLTIQRTQQEDSAVYLCASSLAGSGPYNEQFFGPGTRLTVL.

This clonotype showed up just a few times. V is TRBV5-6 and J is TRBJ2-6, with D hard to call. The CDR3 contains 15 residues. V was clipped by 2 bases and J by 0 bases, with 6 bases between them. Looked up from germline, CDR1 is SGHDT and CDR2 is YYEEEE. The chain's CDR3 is CASSLWDSGANVLTF. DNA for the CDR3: TGTGCCAGCAGCTTATGGGACTCTGGGGCCAACGTCCTGACTTTC.

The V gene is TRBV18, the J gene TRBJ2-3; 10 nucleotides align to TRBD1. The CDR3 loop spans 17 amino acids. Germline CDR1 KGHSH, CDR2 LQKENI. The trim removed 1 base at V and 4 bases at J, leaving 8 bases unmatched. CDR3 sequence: CASSPLGTGATPDTQYF. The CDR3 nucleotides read TGTGCCAGCTCACCACTCGGGACAGGGGCCACCCCAGATACGCAGTATTTT. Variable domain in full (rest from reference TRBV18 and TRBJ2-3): NAGVMQNPRHLVRRRGQEARLRCSPMKGHSHVYWYRQLPEEGLKFMVYLQKENIIDESGMPKERFSAEFPKEGPSILRIQQVVRGDSAAYFCASSPLGTGATPDTQYFGPGTRLTVL.

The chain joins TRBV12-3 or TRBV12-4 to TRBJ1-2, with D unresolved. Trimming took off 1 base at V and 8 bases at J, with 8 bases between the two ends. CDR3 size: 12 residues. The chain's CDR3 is CASSLVQDGYTF. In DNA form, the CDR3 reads TGTGCCAGCAGTTTAGTGCAGGACGGCTACACCTTC.